This T cell receptor beta chain was sequenced in a study of human T cells and chemical hapten exposure. At the level of the study: Patches with 0.01% DPC went on the upper back, and the tests were read at 6 days. The patient population, which was mostly female, had alopecia areata, totalis or universalis. Findings of the study overall: Relative to controls, expanded TCRs formed significantly more large CDR3 similarity clusters.

The V end was cut by 5 bases, the J end by 3 bases, with 18 bases between. Germline V gives CDR1 SGHNT, CDR2 YYREEE (reference sequence). The CDR3 consists of 15 residues. Time point noted: patch test 3, about 24 weeks after DPC sensitization. Treatment reported: therapeutic diphenylcyclopropenone sensitization with weekly scalp DPC. Unfractionated whole blood yielded total RNA. The library tagged each cDNA molecule with unique molecular identifiers. MiXCR was run by TCRdb on the RACE reads, yielding one entry per CDR3 protein. The profile shows some 38,000 distinct CDR3 sequences, more than 9% of them singletons. This clonotype was counted ten times or more. Its matching antigen is unknown.

The chain combines TRBV5-4 with TRBJ2-7; D remains unclear. Specimen: whole blood, collected in connection with sensitization to the hapten diphenylcyclopropenone (DPC). The sequence derives from a man over 45 with alopecia areata. Some clones in this sample may be carry-over from other donors' samples. CDR3 sequence (DNA): TGTGCCAGCAGAGCAGGTACCAGCGCTCTCTACGAGCAGTACTTC. It is translated as CASRAGTSALYEQYF.